The T cell receptor beta chain under discussion was sequenced for a study of blood T cells in healthy people across ages. Study outcomes and limitations: Relative to aged donors, long-lived donors carried more naive CD4+ cells and displayed higher diversity. TCR beta diversity correlated strongly with naive T cell percentage.

A J-beta primer mix and a sample-barcoded 5' primer were used in a second PCR of about 7 to 12 cycles. TCRdb reprocessed the 5' RACE reads with MiXCR, giving one entry per CDR3 protein. This sample carries 1.5 million to 2 million distinct CDR3 sequences, 28% of them seen once, and the ten largest clones take about 8%. Many counts were recorded for this clonotype. The target antigen is unknown. The J segment lost 4 bases and the V segment lost 0 bases, leaving 6 bases of the junction unmatched. The length of the CDR3 is 16 residues. Germline V lookup: CDR1 SGDLS, CDR2 YYNGEE. The TCR originated in a young woman in good health. Sample: blood. This chain joins TRBV9 and TRBJ2-3; 9 bases line up with TRBD2. The CDR3 reads CASSVALAGWSDTQYF. The DNA of the CDR3 is TGTGCCAGCAGCGTAGCGCTAGCGGGATGGTCAGATACGCAGTATTTT.